The TCR beta chain under discussion was sequenced for a study of T cell responses to AZD1222 COVID-19 vaccine. General study points: Seropositive at baseline were only a handful of AZD1222 recipients.

As concerns this clone: Its antigen remains unknown.

Clones were read by immunoSEQ multiplex PCR, and TCRdb kept only the in-frame ones, dropping some. The sample has some 70,000 clones, roughly 80% seen once; the top ten hold around 5%. Germline V gene lookup returns CDR1 MNHNS and CDR2 SASEGT. The CDR3 is 16 amino acids. V was shortened by 4 bases and J by 0 bases, with 15 bases between the two germline ends. The source material was peripheral blood, sampled on day 0 of AZD1222 vaccination. This TCR was sampled from an adult in good health. The chain recombines TRBV6-1 with TRBJ1-2; D unclear. For the CDR3, the DNA is TGTGCCAGCAGTGCCCTGAGGACGGCTTCTAACTATGGCTACACCTTC. It encodes CASSALRTASNYGYTF.